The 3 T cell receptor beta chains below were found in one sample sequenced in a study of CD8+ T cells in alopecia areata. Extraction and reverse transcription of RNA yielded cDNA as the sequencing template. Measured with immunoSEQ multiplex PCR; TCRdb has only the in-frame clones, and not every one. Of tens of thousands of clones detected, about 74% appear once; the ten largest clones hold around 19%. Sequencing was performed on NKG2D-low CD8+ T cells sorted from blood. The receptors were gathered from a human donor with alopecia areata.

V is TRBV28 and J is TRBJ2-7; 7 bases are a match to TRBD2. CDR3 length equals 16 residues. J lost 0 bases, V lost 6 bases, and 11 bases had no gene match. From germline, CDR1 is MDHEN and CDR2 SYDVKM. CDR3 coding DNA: TGTGCCAGCAGCCAAAGGGACTACCTAAGCTCCTACGAGCAGTACTTC. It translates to CASSQRDYLSSYEQYF.

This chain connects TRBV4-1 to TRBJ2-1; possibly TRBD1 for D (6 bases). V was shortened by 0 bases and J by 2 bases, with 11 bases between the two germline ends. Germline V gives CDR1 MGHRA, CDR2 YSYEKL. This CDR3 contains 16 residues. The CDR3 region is CASSQDSQGTYNEQFF. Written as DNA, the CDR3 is TGCGCCAGCAGCCAAGATTCACAGGGAACCTACAATGAGCAGTTCTTC.

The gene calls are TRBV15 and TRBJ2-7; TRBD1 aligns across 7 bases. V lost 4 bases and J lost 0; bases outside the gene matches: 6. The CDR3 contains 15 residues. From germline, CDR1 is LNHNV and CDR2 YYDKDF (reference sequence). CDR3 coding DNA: TGTGCCACCAGCATCCCGGGACAGAGCTCCTACGAGCAGTACTTC. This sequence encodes CATSIPGQSSYEQYF.